The rows below give T cell receptor beta chains drawn from one sample of a study of T cell responses to AZD1222 COVID-19 vaccine. Sequencing was performed with immunoSEQ multiplex PCR; in TCRdb, only in-frame clones are kept and a portion is missing. This sample yields 250,000 to 300,000 clones, of which roughly 93% are seen a single time; 0.55% belongs to the top ten. Here the sequenced sample was peripheral blood, taken 28 days after the second AZD1222 dose. These receptors came from an adult who received the AZD1222 COVID-19 vaccine. The CDR3 runs from the conserved cysteine through the conserved F or W. The D gene is left open where the match is weak. Rows give clone size only sometimes, using once, few, many, or a class for an expanded clone.

clone size: -
V gene: TRBV9
J gene: TRBJ1-2
D gene: -
CDR3 DNA: TGTGCCAGCAGCGTAGGTGGGAACGACTATGGCTACACCTTC
CDR3 protein: CASSVGGNDYGYTF

clone size: -
V gene: TRBV28
J gene: TRBJ2-7
D gene: -
CDR3 DNA: TGTGCCAGTAGAGGGGGCTACGAGCAGTACTTC
CDR3 protein: CASRGGYEQYF

clone size: -
V gene: TRBV28
J gene: TRBJ1-5
D gene: -
CDR3 DNA: TGTGCCAGCAGTTCGGGGTTCAATCAGCCCCAGCATTTT
CDR3 protein: CASSSGFNQPQHF

clone size: -
V gene: TRBV28
J gene: TRBJ2-3
D gene: -
CDR3 DNA: TGTGCCAGCATCCCCGAAGGGGGGAGAGCTAGCACAGATACGCAGTATTTT
CDR3 protein: CASIPEGGRASTDTQYF

clone size: once
V gene: TRBV15
J gene: TRBJ1-4
D gene: -
CDR3 DNA: TGTGCCACCAGCAGAGCCGGACGACGGGGAGAAAAACTGTTTTTT
CDR3 protein: CATSRAGRRGEKLFF

clone size: -
V gene: TRBV18
J gene: TRBJ2-3
D gene: -
CDR3 DNA: TGTGCCAGCTCACCAAATCGGGCAGATACGCAGTATTTT
CDR3 protein: CASSPNRADTQYF

clone size: -
V gene: TRBV3-1/TRBV3-2
J gene: TRBJ2-2
D gene: -
CDR3 DNA: TGTGCCAGCAGCTTGGGACTTCCGGGCACCGGGGAGCTGTTTTTT
CDR3 protein: CASSLGLPGTGELFF

clone size: -
V gene: TRBV7-9
J gene: TRBJ2-2
D gene: -
CDR3 DNA: TGTGCCAGCAGCCCTAGGGGAGTGAACACCGGGGAGCTGTTTTTT
CDR3 protein: CASSPRGVNTGELFF

clone size: once
V gene: TRBV7-9
J gene: TRBJ2-5
D gene: -
CDR3 DNA: TGTGCCAGCAGCCCTAGGACACGGGAAGAGACCCAGTACTTC
CDR3 protein: CASSPRTREETQYF

clone size: -
V gene: TRBV6-5
J gene: TRBJ1-5
D gene: -
CDR3 DNA: TGTGCCAGCAGTTACACCGGGAATGGGGCCCAGCATTTT
CDR3 protein: CASSYTGNGAQHF

clone size: -
V gene: TRBV3-1/TRBV3-2
J gene: TRBJ1-6
D gene: TRBD1
CDR3 DNA: TGTGCCAGCAGCCAAGCCGACAGGGTGATTTCACCCCTCCACTTT
CDR3 protein: CASSQADRVISPLHF

clone size: -
V gene: TRBV9
J gene: TRBJ1-4
D gene: -
CDR3 DNA: TGTGCCAGCAACGATGGGAACACCGATCCCTATAATGAAAAACTGTTTTTT
CDR3 protein: CASNDGNTDPYNEKLFF

clone size: -
V gene: TRBV4-1
J gene: TRBJ2-4
D gene: -
CDR3 DNA: TGCGCCAGTGGGGGGGGCGGCTCTTTAGCCAAAAACATTCAGTACTTC
CDR3 protein: CASGGGGSLAKNIQYF

clone size: -
V gene: TRBV6-4
J gene: TRBJ1-1
D gene: -
CDR3 DNA: TGTGCCAGCAGTGAGTTCAGGAACACTGAAGCTTTCTTT
CDR3 protein: CASSEFRNTEAFF

clone size: -
V gene: TRBV2
J gene: TRBJ2-7
D gene: -
CDR3 DNA: TGTGCCAGCAGTCCGACAAGAAGCAGCGACGAGCAGTACTTC
CDR3 protein: CASSPTRSSDEQYF

clone size: -
V gene: TRBV7-9
J gene: TRBJ1-6
D gene: TRBD1
CDR3 DNA: TGTGCCAGCAGCGGACAGGGTGGTTCACCCCTCCACTTT
CDR3 protein: CASSGQGGSPLHF

clone size: few
V gene: TRBV9
J gene: TRBJ1-2
D gene: -
CDR3 DNA: TGTGCCAGCAGCGGAAGGGGAGCGAACGTGGACTATGGCTACACCTTC
CDR3 protein: CASSGRGANVDYGYTF

clone size: once
V gene: TRBV9
J gene: TRBJ1-3
D gene: -
CDR3 DNA: TGTGCCAGCAGCGTAACAGCGTCCTCTGGAAACACCATATATTTT
CDR3 protein: CASSVTASSGNTIYF

clone size: -
V gene: TRBV5-6
J gene: TRBJ1-6
D gene: TRBD1
CDR3 DNA: TGTGCCAGCAGCCGGTGGGACCGGGACAGGGAGTCACCCCTCCACTTT
CDR3 protein: CASSRWDRDRESPLHF

clone size: once
V gene: TRBV3-1/TRBV3-2
J gene: TRBJ1-2
D gene: -
CDR3 DNA: TGTGCCAGCAGCCAAGAGGGGCGGGGAGATGGCTACACCTTC
CDR3 protein: CASSQEGRGDGYTF

clone size: -
V gene: TRBV2
J gene: TRBJ2-2
D gene: -
CDR3 DNA: TGTGCCAGCAGTGCCCACACCGGGGAGCTGTTTTTT
CDR3 protein: CASSAHTGELFF

clone size: -
V gene: TRBV21-1
J gene: TRBJ2-3
D gene: -
CDR3 DNA: TGTGCCAGCAGCAAAAGCCCCCGGGGCGGGAGGGCCGTAGATACGCAGTATTTT
CDR3 protein: CASSKSPRGGRAVDTQYF